Each of the 23 T cell receptor beta chains below was sequenced from the same sample in a study of T cell responses to AZD1222 COVID-19 vaccine. The table came from immunoSEQ multiplex PCR; TCRdb's copy has only in-frame clones and leaves some out. The repertoire has 150,000 to 250,000 clones, about 93% of them found once; the top ten carry roughly 0.99%. Sequencing used peripheral blood, obtained 28 days after the second AZD1222 dose. These receptor sequences come from an adult who received the AZD1222 COVID-19 vaccine.

The V gene is TRBV6-5, the J gene TRBJ1-5, with 9 bases aligning to TRBD1. Germline CDR1 is MNHEY and CDR2 is SVGAGI. This CDR3 has 14 amino acids. V gave up 7 bases and J gave up 7 bases; unmatched junction bases: 8. CDR3 nucleotide sequence: TGTGCCAGCACTCGGGACAGGGAGTACCAGCCCCAGCATTTT. Translation gives CASTRDREYQPQHF.

In DNA, the CDR3 is TGCAGCGTTGTATCCAGCGGGGGAGACAATGAGCAGTTCTTC. This gives the protein CSVVSSGGDNEQFF. V usage is TRBV29-1 and J usage is TRBJ2-1, with TRBD2 matching 8 bases. This CDR3 has 14 residues. With 4 bases clipped from V and 5 bases from J, the junction kept 7 bases outside the gene matches. Germline assignment: CDR1 SQVTM and CDR2 ANQGSEA.

The rearrangement joins TRBV6-5 to TRBJ2-1; 8 nucleotides match TRBD1. With 5 bases clipped from V and 3 bases from J, the junction kept 6 bases outside the gene matches. Looked up from germline, CDR1 is MNHEY and CDR2 is SVGAGI. There are 15 residues in the CDR3. The CDR3 nucleotides are TGTGCCAGCAGTCCAGACAGGGGAGACTACAATGAGCAGTTCTTC. Translating gives CASSPDRGDYNEQFF.

The chain carries TRBV4-2 and TRBJ1-3, with a weak D call TRBD1 (5 bases). Germline loops: CDR1 LGHNA, CDR2 YNFKEQ. The V end was cut by 0 bases, the J end by 0 bases, with 9 bases between. The CDR3 extends over 16 amino acids. This CDR3 reads CASSQDRGTSGNTIYF. For the CDR3, the DNA is TGTGCCAGCAGCCAAGATCGGGGGACCTCTGGAAACACCATATATTTT.

Only one count was recorded for this clone. The chain is built from TRBV3-1 (or the pseudogene TRBV3-2) and TRBJ1-1; TRBD1 is a possible D gene (6 bases). V shed 3 bases and J shed 3 bases, with 17 bases lying between them. The V gene's germline CDR1 is LGHDT and CDR2 YNNKEL (reference sequence). The CDR3 totals 16 residues. The CDR3 DNA follows: TGTGCCAGCAGCCAGGCCTACAGGGCCAAGGACACTGAAGCTTTCTTT. This translates into CASSQAYRAKDTEAFF.

CDR3 amino acids: CASSPGERQPQHF. CDR3 nucleotides: TGTGCCAGCAGCCCAGGGGAGAGGCAGCCCCAGCATTTT. The rearrangement uses TRBV11-1 and TRBJ1-5; tentatively, D is TRBD1 (6 bases). Deletions cut 5 bases from V and 7 bases from J, with 12 bases between. Germline V lookup: CDR1 SGHAT, CDR2 FQDESV (reference sequence). The CDR3 is made up of 13 amino acids.

V usage is TRBV12-5 and J usage is TRBJ2-7; 7 nucleotides match TRBD2. Germline V gene lookup returns CDR1 LGHNT and CDR2 FRNRAP. The CDR3 is 14 amino acids. V trimming: 9 bases; J trimming: 5 bases; junction bases outside the gene matches: 13. In DNA, the CDR3 is TGTGCTAGCGGCCGGGGAGGGACGTGGGACGAGCAGTACTTC. Translation gives CASGRGGTWDEQYF. Combining the CDR3 with reference TRBV12-5 and TRBJ2-7 gives the whole variable domain DARVTQTPRHKVTEMGQEVTMRCQPILGHNTVFWYRQTMMQGLELLAYFRNRAPLDDSGMPKDRFSAEMPDATLATLKIQPSEPRDSAVYFCASGRGGTWDEQYFGPGTRLTVT.

This clone was picked up one time. The V gene is TRBV3-1 (or the pseudogene TRBV3-2), the J gene TRBJ2-3; 10 bases align to TRBD2. The CDR3 runs 16 residues. Unmatched junction bases numbered 6, after V lost 3 bases and J lost 3 bases. Per germline, CDR1 LGHDT and CDR2 YNNKEL (reference sequence). CDR3 DNA: TGTGCCAGCAGCCAGGTAGCGGGGGGAATAACAGATACGCAGTATTTT. This encodes CASSQVAGGITDTQYF.

About this clone: Because the CDR3 is missing its conserved closing phenylalanine or tryptophan, this is likely a read error. No DNA is shown, since the ends of the CDR3 on it are uncertain; the CDR3 is the one TCRdb lists. This rearrangement joins TRBV3-1 (or the pseudogene TRBV3-2) to TRBJ1-2; TRBD1 is the table's D call and was not checked against the DNA. The CDR3 length is 12 residues, termini included. Germline CDR1 is LGHDT and CDR2 is YNNKEL (reference sequence). CDR3 residues: CASSRSETGFVV.

The rearrangement links TRBV5-5 to TRBJ2-7, with 8 nucleotides matching TRBD2. CDR3 length: 18 amino acids. Looked up from germline, CDR1 is SGHKS and CDR2 is YYEKEE (reference sequence). With 4 bases clipped from V and 4 bases from J, the junction kept 19 bases outside the gene matches. CDR3 coding DNA: TGTGCCAGCAGCCCAAAATTCGCGACCGGGACTAGTTATTACGAGCAGTACTTC. Amino acid sequence: CASSPKFATGTSYYEQYF.

The chain recombines TRBV3-1 (or the pseudogene TRBV3-2) with TRBJ1-1; D may be TRBD1 (6 bases). The germline gives CDR1 LGHDT, CDR2 YNNKEL (reference sequence). Between the trimmed V and J ends, which lost 7 bases and 0 bases, there was a span of 12 bases. This CDR3 is built from 14 residues. DNA for the CDR3: TGTGCCAGCACCCCCGGGGGCATGAACACTGAAGCTTTCTTT. As protein: CASTPGGMNTEAFF.

Turning to this clone: The sample contains more than one DNA sequence encoding this CDR3. The chain has TRBV27 and TRBJ1-5; no firm D call. Per the germline V gene, CDR1 is MNHEY and CDR2 is SMNVEV (reference sequence). The V and J ends lost 3 bases and 1 base respectively, with 4 bases between them. The CDR3 covers 13 residues. CDR3 sequence reads: CASSLGSNQPQHF. The CDR3 nucleotides are TGTGCCAGCAGTTTGGGCAGCAATCAGCCCCAGCATTTT.

The chain carries TRBV2 and TRBJ1-2; D gene uncertain. The V gene lost 8 bases and the J gene lost 8 bases, with 12 bases spanning the gap. The CDR3 is made up of 11 amino acids. Germline-derived CDR1 and CDR2 are SNHLY and FYNNEI. As DNA, the CDR3 is TGTGCCAGCCCTCCCCAGGAGGGCTACACCTTC. Its translation is CASPPQEGYTF.

The J gene is TRBJ1-2, the V gene TRBV5-1, with D possibly TRBD1 on 5 matching bases. The CDR3 is 14 amino acids. V dropped 0 bases and J dropped 2 bases, with 8 bases sitting between them. The V gene's germline CDR1 is SGHRS and CDR2 YFSETQ. CDR3 DNA: TGCGCCAGCAGCTTGGATGGGGGAAACTATGGCTACACCTTC. It codes for CASSLDGGNYGYTF.

This clone has just one count. The chain links TRBV29-1 to TRBJ2-7; 11 nucleotides align to TRBD2. V shed 7 bases, J shed 1 base, and the junction held 6 bases outside the gene matches. Germline lookup yields CDR1 SQVTM and CDR2 ANQGSEA. The CDR3 has 14 residues. The CDR3, as DNA: TGCAGCGCCTTCGGGACTAGCGGTTCCTACGAGCAGTACTTC. It yields the protein CSAFGTSGSYEQYF.

This clone was found a few times. The CDR3 DNA reads TGTGCCAGCAGCCAGACAGGATCCGGTCAGCCCCAGCATTTT. Amino acids: CASSQTGSGQPQHF. The chain recombines TRBV28 with TRBJ1-5; TRBD1 might be the D (6 bases). Trimming removed 6 bases from V and 6 bases from J, with 15 bases in between. The CDR3 covers 14 residues. CDR1 is MDHEN and CDR2 is SYDVKM in the germline V gene. The full variable domain, in which reference TRBV28 and TRBJ1-5 provide the parts outside the CDR3, is DVKVTQSSRYLVKRTGEKVFLECVQDMDHENMFWYRQDPGLGLRLIYFSYDVKMKEKGDIPEGYSVSREKKERFSLILESASTNQTSMYLCASSQTGSGQPQHFGDGTRLSIL.

The chain uses TRBV7-3 and TRBJ2-1; D is possibly TRBD1 or TRBD2 (5 bases each). Germline V gene sequence: CDR1 SGHTA, CDR2 FQGTGA. Trimming removed 2 bases from V and 6 bases from J, with 14 bases in between. The CDR3 extends over 15 amino acids. CDR3 nucleotides: TGTGCCAGCAGCTTATATTCAGGGACCCTCAATGAGCAGTTCTTC. This encodes CASSLYSGTLNEQFF. The entire variable domain, with the rest obtained from reference TRBV7-3 and TRBJ2-1, is as follows: GAGVSQTPSNKVTEKGKYVELRCDPISGHTALYWYRQSLGQGPEFLIYFQGTGAADDSGLPNDRFFAVRPEGSVSTLKIQRTERGDSAVYLCASSLYSGTLNEQFFGPGTRLTVL.

Here the CDR3 reads CASRPGTSARYGYTF. In DNA form, the CDR3 reads TGTGCCAGCAGGCCCGGGACCTCGGCCCGTTATGGCTACACCTTC. The V call is TRBV6-5, the J call TRBJ1-2, with D possibly matching TRBD1 (5 bases). This CDR3 contains 15 residues. V lost 6 bases and J lost 5, with 19 bases in between. CDR1 is MNHEY, CDR2 SVGAGI, per germline.

In nucleotides, the CDR3 is TGTGCCAGCAGCCGGGACAGGGAGGCAGCGAGAACTGAAGCTTTCTTT. Its translation: CASSRDREAARTEAFF. The chain links TRBV3-1 (or the pseudogene TRBV3-2) to TRBJ1-1, with TRBD1 matching 9 bases. CDR1 is LGHDT, CDR2 YNNKEL, per germline (reference sequence). The CDR3 is 16 amino acids. J was trimmed by 5 bases and V by 4 bases; bases with no gene match: 11.

The rearrangement uses TRBV5-1 and TRBJ2-5; possibly TRBD1 or TRBD2 for D (5 bases each). Trimming cost V 4 bases and J 5 bases, with 15 bases left between them. The CDR3 sequence is 14 residues long. The germline V gene encodes CDR1 SGHRS and CDR2 YFSETQ. As DNA, the CDR3 is TGCGCCAGCAGCCCGGGGCAGGGCTGGGAGACCCAGTACTTC. Its translation: CASSPGQGWETQYF.

The chain couples TRBV2 to TRBJ1-5; TRBD1 aligns across 8 bases. The CDR3 consists of 13 residues. The J segment lost 5 bases and the V segment lost 6 bases, leaving 3 bases of the junction unmatched. The germline CDR1 and CDR2 sequences are SNHLY and FYNNEI. Written as DNA, the CDR3 is TGTGCCAGCAGACCGGACAGGGATCAGCCCCAGCATTTT. Amino acids: CASRPDRDQPQHF.

The chain carries TRBV11-3 and TRBJ2-2; weak D call: TRBD2 (6 bases). The CDR3 is made up of 14 amino acids. The V gene's germline CDR1 is SGHNT and CDR2 YENEEA. Trimming took 5 bases from V and 2 from J, leaving 9 bases between them. CDR3 protein: CASSTGTNTGELFF. DNA of the CDR3: TGTGCCAGCAGCACCGGGACTAACACCGGGGAGCTGTTTTTT.

The chain recombines TRBV18 with TRBJ1-4, with a tentative D call TRBD1 (6 bases). The germline CDR1 and CDR2 sequences are KGHSH and LQKENI. This CDR3 region has 15 residues. V lost 4 bases and J 7 bases, leaving 16 bases between the germline ends. CDR3 amino acids: CASSLRQEKGEKLFF. CDR3 DNA sequence: TGTGCCAGCTCACTCCGACAGGAGAAGGGTGAAAAACTGTTTTTT.